This T cell receptor (beta chain) was sequenced during a study of early T cells in non-severe SARS-CoV-2 infection. Researchers attached unique molecular identifiers to individual cDNA molecules. TCRdb re-analysed the 5' RACE reads in MiXCR, keeping a single row per CDR3 protein. Seen here are around 67,000 distinct CDR3 sequences, approximately 12% observed once, and the top ten hold roughly 1.3%. This clonotype was seen many times. There are 15 residues in the CDR3. Trimming at V came to 4 bases and at J to 4 bases, leaving 3 bases not matched to a gene. Germline V gene sequence: CDR1 MNHEY, CDR2 SVGAGI.

This chain links TRBV6-5 with TRBJ2-1; TRBD2 agrees at 11 bases. The sequenced sample was whole blood. This TCR was sampled from an adult who was a healthcare worker with PCR-confirmed SARS-CoV-2 infection or an uninfected control (not recorded which). CDR3 in DNA: TGTGCCAGCAGTTGGGCTAGCGGGGGGTACAATGAGCAGTTCTTC. The encoded protein is CASSWASGGYNEQFF.